These 18 T cell receptor beta chains share one sample of origin, sequenced in a study of blood T cell repertoires in COVID-19. Profiling relied on immunoSEQ multiplex PCR, and the TCRdb table lists in-frame clones only, not all of them. The repertoire holds approximately 140,000 clones, with about 89% as singletons. The sample taken for sequencing was peripheral blood. All receptors derive from a man between 45 and 60 years old with active or convalescent COVID-19.

The V and J genes are TRBV30 and TRBJ1-1, with 8 bases lining up with TRBD1. After removal of 0 bases from V and 2 bases from J, the junction contained 11 bases not matched to a gene. Germline V CDR1 and CDR2: GTSNPN, SVGIG (reference sequence). The CDR3 contains 17 residues. The CDR3 here is CAWSVYLTGAINTEAFF. CDR3 bases: TGTGCCTGGAGTGTATATTTGACAGGGGCGATAAACACTGAAGCTTTCTTT.

The J gene is TRBJ1-1, the V gene TRBV7-2; 8 bases align to TRBD1. Germline CDR1 and CDR2: SGHTA and FQGNSA. The CDR3 runs to 15 residues. The V gene end was trimmed by 5 bases and the J gene end by 5 bases; junction bases not matched to a gene: 10. CDR3 protein: CASSAPGGAWTEAFF. As DNA, the CDR3 is TGTGCCAGCAGCGCGCCAGGGGGCGCATGGACTGAAGCTTTCTTT.

This chain connects TRBV3-1 (or the pseudogene TRBV3-2) to TRBJ1-3; D not resolved. This CDR3 is built from 15 residues. Germline V gives CDR1 LGHDT, CDR2 YNNKEL (reference sequence). The V and J ends lost 1 base and 2 bases respectively, with 9 bases between them. The CDR3 here is CASSQGFIAGNTIYF. Here the CDR3 DNA reads TGTGCCAGCAGCCAAGGGTTTATAGCTGGAAACACCATATATTTT.

V and J are TRBV28 and TRBJ1-5, with TRBD1 matching 7 bases. Germline V gene sequence: CDR1 MDHEN, CDR2 SYDVKM. J gave up 2 bases and V 2 bases, and 3 bases lay outside the gene matches. CDR3 length: 15 residues. The CDR3 nucleotides read TGTGCCAGCAGTTTAAGGGGGCGTCGCAATCAGCCCCAGCATTTT. Amino acids: CASSLRGRRNQPQHF.

This rearrangement joins TRBV18 to TRBJ2-7; D is unclear. The CDR3 contains 12 residues. Germline CDR1 reads KGHSH; CDR2 reads LQKENI. The V end lost 6 bases, the J end lost 5 bases, and 11 bases lay between the germline ends. CDR3 coding DNA: TGTGCCAGCTCGTATCAGAACCACGAGCAGTACTTC. Protein: CASSYQNHEQYF.

The V gene is TRBV7-2, the J gene TRBJ2-1; 10 bases are a match to TRBD2. Unmatched junction bases numbered 5, after V lost 2 bases and J lost 7 bases. The CDR3 sequence is 15 residues long. The V gene's germline CDR1 is SGHTA and CDR2 FQGNSA. CDR3 DNA: TGTGCCAGCAGCTTAACTGGGACTAGCGTAAATGAGCAGTTCTTC. It encodes CASSLTGTSVNEQFF.

This chain joins TRBV3-1 (or the pseudogene TRBV3-2) and TRBJ1-4, with D unresolved. Germline loops: CDR1 LGHDT, CDR2 YNNKEL (reference sequence). This CDR3 contains 10 residues. The ends were cut back, 8 bases at V and 13 bases at J, with 11 bases in the middle. CDR3 in DNA: TGTGCCAGCGGCGCCCCGGGACTGTTTTTT. Protein sequence: CASGAPGLFF.

J is TRBJ2-3 and V is TRBV18; 13 bases are a match to TRBD2. Germline CDR1 and CDR2: KGHSH and LQKENI. The CDR3 contains 16 residues. V lost 5 bases and J lost 2; bases outside the gene matches: 4. For the CDR3, the DNA is TGTGCCAGCTCATCTGGGACTAGCGGGAACACAGATACGCAGTATTTT. Encoded protein: CASSSGTSGNTDTQYF.

The chain carries TRBV9 and TRBJ1-1, with D uncertain. Trimming cost V 2 bases and J 0 bases, with 11 bases left between them. This CDR3 comprises 15 residues. CDR1 is SGDLS and CDR2 is YYNGEE in the germline V gene. CDR3 nucleotides: TGTGCCAGCAGCGTCGGGGTCGATATGAACACTGAAGCTTTCTTT. Protein sequence: CASSVGVDMNTEAFF.

A single count supports this clone. The junction departs from germline at one end; a sequencing error may be responsible. This sequence joins TRBV6-1 and TRBJ1-5; 8 nucleotides match TRBD1. Germline V gene sequence: CDR1 MNHNS, CDR2 SASEGT. The CDR3 has 15 amino acids. CDR3 sequence reads: CASREDRGLEQPQHF. The CDR3 DNA sequence: TGTGCCAGCAGAGAAGACAGGGGCCTAGAGCAGCCCCAGCATTTT.

V usage is TRBV11-3 and J usage is TRBJ2-4; 16 bases agree with TRBD2. The CDR3 consists of 20 residues. The V and J ends lost 5 bases and 3 bases, in that order; junction bases with no gene match: 13. CDR1 and CDR2 from the germline V gene are SGHNT and YENEEA. The CDR3: CASSTHPGLAGGPDKNIQYF. The CDR3 DNA reads TGTGCCAGCAGCACACATCCGGGACTAGCGGGAGGGCCCGACAAAAACATTCAGTACTTC.

This chain joins TRBV7-7 and TRBJ2-5; 9 nucleotides match TRBD2. The trim removed 1 base at V and 5 bases at J, leaving 8 bases unmatched. Per germline, CDR1 SSHAT and CDR2 FNYEAQ (reference sequence). The CDR3 runs 16 residues. DNA for the CDR3: TGTGCCAGCAGCTTAGGGAGCGGGGGGCTCGGGGAGACCCAGTACTTC. Amino acid sequence: CASSLGSGGLGETQYF.

The chain recombines TRBV5-8 with TRBJ1-4; possible D gene TRBD1, 5 bases. V gave up 0 bases and J gave up 6 bases, with 15 bases separating them. Per the germline V gene, CDR1 is SGHTS and CDR2 is YDEGEE. CDR3 length: 16 amino acids. Here the CDR3 reads CASSLAQTGDYEKLFF. In DNA, the CDR3 is TGTGCCAGCAGCTTGGCTCAAACAGGCGACTATGAAAAACTGTTTTTT.

V gene TRBV10-1 combines with J gene TRBJ2-3, with 8 bases that match TRBD2. J was trimmed by 2 bases and V by 3 bases; bases with no gene match: 10. CDR3 length: 17 residues. Germline lookup yields CDR1 WNHNN and CDR2 SYGVQD (reference sequence). The CDR3 region is CASSDFTAGEITDTQYF. DNA for the CDR3: TGCGCCAGCAGTGACTTTACAGCGGGAGAGATCACAGATACGCAGTATTTT.

V usage is TRBV9 and J usage is TRBJ2-2; D is possibly TRBD2 (6 bases). Germline V gene lookup returns CDR1 SGDLS and CDR2 YYNGEE. The CDR3 contains 16 residues. The ends were cut back, 0 bases at V and 4 bases at J, with 13 bases in the middle. In DNA, the CDR3 is TGTGCCAGCAGCGTAGAGGGTAGCGGACTCACCGGGGAGCTGTTTTTT. Its translation is CASSVEGSGLTGELFF.

The chain employs TRBV19 and TRBJ1-1; unclear D gene. Trimming shortened V by 3 bases and J by 1 base, and 12 bases separated the two germline ends. The germline gives CDR1 LNHDA, CDR2 SQIVND (reference sequence). This CDR3 contains 15 residues. The chain's CDR3 is CASSMQTVPNTEAFF. DNA of the CDR3: TGTGCCAGTAGTATGCAGACTGTACCGAACACTGAAGCTTTCTTT.

The chain has TRBV27 and TRBJ2-7; D gene unclear. The germline CDR1 and CDR2 sequences are MNHEY and SMNVEV (reference sequence). The CDR3 loop spans 13 amino acids. Trimming left V 2 bases short and J 3 bases short, with 8 bases between. The CDR3 region has the DNA TGTGCCAGCAGTTTACGCCCCGGCTACGAGCAGTACTTC. It specifies CASSLRPGYEQYF.

The chain carries TRBV3-1 (or the pseudogene TRBV3-2) and TRBJ2-7; D perhaps matches TRBD2 (6 bases). V was shortened by 1 base and J by 4 bases, with 11 bases between the two germline ends. The CDR3 totals 14 residues. CDR1 is LGHDT, CDR2 YNNKEL, per germline (reference sequence). The CDR3 spells CASSQAAGGYEQYF. The CDR3 region has the DNA TGTGCCAGCAGCCAAGCAGCGGGCGGATACGAGCAGTACTTC.